This T cell receptor (beta chain) appears in the sequencing data of a study of T cell responses to AZD1222 COVID-19 vaccine. About the research overall: It was second doses at about 4 or about 12 weeks that were pooled. Study-level results: When two AZD1222 doses had been given, Spike-specific TCR breadth and depth rose.

TCRdb's copy holds only in-frame clones and misses some; the assay was immunoSEQ multiplex PCR. Of around 130,000 clones listed, roughly nine tenths are singletons. This clone appeared once. The antigen is not known. Germline values: CDR1 MNHEY, CDR2 SVGAGI. The V and J ends lost 8 bases and 0 bases respectively, with 17 bases between them. The length of the CDR3 is 15 residues. The genes are TRBV6-5 and TRBJ2-7; TRBD1 or TRBD2 may be the D gene (6 bases each). Specimen: peripheral blood, collected on day 0 of AZD1222 vaccination. This receptor was taken from an adult in good health. The CDR3 coding sequence is TGTGCCAGCGTGGTAAGGGGGGACGCCTCCTACGAGCAGTACTTC. It yields the protein CASVVRGDASYEQYF.